One TCR beta chain is described in this entry. What it binds is not known. TCR libraries were built from about 500 ng of total RNA by linear amplification. One entry per CDR3 protein, called by TCRdb with MiXCR from the reads. The profile covers 200,000 or so distinct CDR3 sequences, with about 76% appearing a single time and 2.3% taken by the ten largest. These data are taken from a study of healthy donors' naive CD4 and CD8 T cells. Study results and caveats: Negatively charged CDR3s marked CD8+ lineage; positively charged CDR3s marked CD4+ lineage.

Germline-derived CDR1 and CDR2 are SQVTM and ANQGSEA. V lost 7 bases to trimming and J lost 4 bases; unmatched junction nucleotides: 7. The CDR3 has 13 amino acids. The sequenced sample consisted of naive CD4+ and CD8+ T cells sorted from blood, pooled from several donors. The clonotype was recovered from a pool of human donors in good health; the sample pools cells from several healthy donors. This chain joins TRBV29-1 and TRBJ2-1, with 7 bases fitting TRBD1. The CDR3 DNA reads TGCAGCGGCGGACAGGACCCGTACAATGAGCAGTTCTTC. Its translation is CSGGQDPYNEQFF.